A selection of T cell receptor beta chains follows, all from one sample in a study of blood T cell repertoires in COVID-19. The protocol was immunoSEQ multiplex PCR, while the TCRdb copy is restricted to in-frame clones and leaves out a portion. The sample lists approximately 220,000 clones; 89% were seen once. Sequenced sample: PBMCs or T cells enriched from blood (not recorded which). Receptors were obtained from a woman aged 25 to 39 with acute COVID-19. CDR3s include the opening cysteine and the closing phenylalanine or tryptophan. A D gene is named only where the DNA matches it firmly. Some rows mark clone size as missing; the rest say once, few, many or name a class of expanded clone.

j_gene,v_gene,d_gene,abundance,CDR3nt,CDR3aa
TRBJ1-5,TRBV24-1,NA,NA,TGTGCCACCAGTGATTTGACAGGGCTTTCTGCTCAGCCCCAGCATTTT,CATSDLTGLSAQPQHF
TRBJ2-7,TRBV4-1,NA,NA,TGCGCCAGCAGCCCTAGGTCAGGACAGTTAATCTACGAGCAGTACTTC,CASSPRSGQLIYEQYF
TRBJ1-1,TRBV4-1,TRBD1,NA,TGCGCCAGCAGCTTCGGACAGGGGGGGACTGAAGCTTTCTTT,CASSFGQGGTEAFF
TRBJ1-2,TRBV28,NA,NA,TGTGCCAGCAGTTTATCGGGGGACCTGGGAGGCTACACCTTC,CASSLSGDLGGYTF
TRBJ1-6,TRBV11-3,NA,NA,TGTGCCAGCAGCTTAGACCCTAGTTCACCCCTCCACTTT,CASSLDPSSPLHF
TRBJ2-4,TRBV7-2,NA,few,TGTGCCAGCAGCTCCCTTGGCGGGTCCAAAAACATTCAGTACTTC,CASSSLGGSKNIQYF
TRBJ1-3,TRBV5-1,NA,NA,TGCGCCAGCAGCTTGGGAGGTGGAAACACCATATATTTT,CASSLGGGNTIYF
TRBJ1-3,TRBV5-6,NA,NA,TGTGCCAGCAGCTTGGCGGGGAGTGGCTCTGGAAACACCATATATTTT,CASSLAGSGSGNTIYF
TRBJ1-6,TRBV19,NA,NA,TGTGCCAGTAGCCTCGGGGACCGGGGACACCTTCTTCACTTT,CASSLGDRGHLLHF
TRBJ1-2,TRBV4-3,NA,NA,TGCGCCAGCAGCCATGACCGGGACACCCGAGGTGTTGGCTACACCTTC,CASSHDRDTRGVGYTF
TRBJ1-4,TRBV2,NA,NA,TGTGCCAGCAGCTCCCGGACAGCAACTAATGAAAAACTGTTTTTT,CASSSRTATNEKLFF
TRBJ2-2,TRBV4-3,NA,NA,TGCGCCAGCAGCCAAGATAGTGCTAGCGACACCGGGGAGCTGTTTTTT,CASSQDSASDTGELFF
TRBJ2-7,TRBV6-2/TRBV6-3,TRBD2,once,TGTGCCAGCAGTTACCTTGCGGGGGGGCCGAATGCCTACGAGCAGTACTTC,CASSYLAGGPNAYEQYF
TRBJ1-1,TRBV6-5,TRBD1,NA,TGTGCCAGCAGACAGGGGAAGGGATTTCCAGAAGCTTTCTTT,CASRQGKGFPEAFF
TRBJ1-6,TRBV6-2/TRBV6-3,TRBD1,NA,TGTGCCAGCAGTGGAGCTTCGGGACAGAGAAATTCACCCCTCCACTTT,CASSGASGQRNSPLHF
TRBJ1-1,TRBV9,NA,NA,TGTGCCAGCAGCCCCAACCCGGGGGGCGGCACTGAAGCTTTCTTT,CASSPNPGGGTEAFF
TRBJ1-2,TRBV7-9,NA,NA,TGTGCCAGCAGCTTAGCGTTTCTTTATGGCTACACCTTC,CASSLAFLYGYTF
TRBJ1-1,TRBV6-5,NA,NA,TGTGCCAGCAGCAGGGGAGCGACCACTGAAGCTTTCTTT,CASSRGATTEAFF
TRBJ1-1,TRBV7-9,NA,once,TGTGCCAGCAGCTTAGAGTCAGTTTCGTTCACTGAAGCTTTCTTT,CASSLESVSFTEAFF
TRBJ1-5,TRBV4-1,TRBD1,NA,TGCGCCAGCAGCCAATTCGACAGGGGGCATCAGCCCCAGCATTTT,CASSQFDRGHQPQHF
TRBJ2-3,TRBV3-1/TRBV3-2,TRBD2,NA,TGTGCCAGCAGCCATTGGGGGGAGGGTCCAGATACGCAGTATTTT,CASSHWGEGPDTQYF
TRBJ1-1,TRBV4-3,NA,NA,TGCGCCAGCAGCCAAGGGGGCGGTGGCACTGAAGCTTTCTTT,CASSQGGGGTEAFF
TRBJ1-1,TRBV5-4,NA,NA,TGTGCCAGCAGCCCCCTGATGGGCATGAACACTGAAGCTTTCTTT,CASSPLMGMNTEAFF
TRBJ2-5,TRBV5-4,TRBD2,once,TGTGCCAGCAGCTTACTTCTAGCGGGGGGGACAGAGACCCAGTACTTC,CASSLLLAGGTETQYF
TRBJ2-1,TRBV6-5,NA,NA,TGTGCCAGCGTCTCCGGGAGCTACAATGAGCAGTTCTTC,CASVSGSYNEQFF
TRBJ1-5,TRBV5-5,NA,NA,TGTGCCAGCAGCTTGATTGTAACTTATGGTCAGCCCCAGCATTTT,CASSLIVTYGQPQHF
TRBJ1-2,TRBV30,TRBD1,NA,TGTGCCTGGAGTGAGGGGACAGTCTATGGCTACACCTTC,CAWSEGTVYGYTF
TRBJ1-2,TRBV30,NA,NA,TGTGCCTGGAGTTATATGACAGGTTTTTATGGCTACACCTTC,CAWSYMTGFYGYTF
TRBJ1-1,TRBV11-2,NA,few,TGTGCCAGCAGCTCCCACTCCTCGATTGTCTGGACTGAAGCTTTCTTT,CASSSHSSIVWTEAFF
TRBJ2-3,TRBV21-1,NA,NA,TGTGCCAGCAGCAAAAGGGGCAGGGGATCAGGAGATACGCAGTATTTT,CASSKRGRGSGDTQYF
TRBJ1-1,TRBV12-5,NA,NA,TGTGCTAGTGGTTTGACAGGGCACACTGAAGCTTTCTTT,CASGLTGHTEAFF
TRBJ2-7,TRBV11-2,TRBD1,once,TGTGCCAGCAGCTTAGATGTCGGGACAGGGGGCTACGAGCAGTACTTC,CASSLDVGTGGYEQYF
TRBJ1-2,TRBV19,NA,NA,TGTGCCAGTAGTATAGAGACAGGACGCTATGGCTACACCTTC,CASSIETGRYGYTF
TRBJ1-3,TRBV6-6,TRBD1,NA,TGTGCCAGCAGTTACTCGGACAGGATCTCTGGAAACACCATATATTTT,CASSYSDRISGNTIYF
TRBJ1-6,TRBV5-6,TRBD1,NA,TGTGCCAGCAGAGGACAGGGTCGTTCACCCCTCCACTTT,CASRGQGRSPLHF
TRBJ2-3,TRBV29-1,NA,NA,TGCAGCGTTACGGTGACAGATACGCAGTATTTT,CSVTVTDTQYF
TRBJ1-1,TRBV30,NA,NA,TGTGTGCTGGGGGGGATGAACACTGAAGCTTTCTTT,CVLGGMNTEAFF
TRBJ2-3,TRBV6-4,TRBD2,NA,TGTGCCAGCAGTGCCCAAGCGACTAGCGGGGGCACAGATACGCAGTATTTT,CASSAQATSGGTDTQYF
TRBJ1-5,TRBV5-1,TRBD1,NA,TGCGCCAGCAGCCTTGGGACAGGGGCTCAGCCCCAGCATTTT,CASSLGTGAQPQHF
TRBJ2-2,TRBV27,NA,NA,TGTGCCAGCAGATTTACAGGGCTTACGGACACCGGGGAGCTGTTTTTT,CASRFTGLTDTGELFF
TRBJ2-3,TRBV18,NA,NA,TGTGCCAGCTCACCGTGGCTGTCAGATACGCAGTATTTT,CASSPWLSDTQYF
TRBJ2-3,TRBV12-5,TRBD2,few,TGTGCTAGTGGTGCCCCTGGACTAGCGCGAAATACGCAGTATTTT,CASGAPGLARNTQYF
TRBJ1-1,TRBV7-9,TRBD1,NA,TGTGCCAGCAGCCCACAGGGGGCGTCCCCAGTTGTTTTCTTT,CASSPQGASPVVFF
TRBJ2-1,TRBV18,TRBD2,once,TGTGCCAGCTCACCACGGGTCATCGCGGGGGACCACAATGAGCAGTTCTTC,CASSPRVIAGDHNEQFF
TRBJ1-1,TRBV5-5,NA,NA,TGTGCCAGCAGCTTCACAGGTTACACTGAAGCTTTCTTT,CASSFTGYTEAFF
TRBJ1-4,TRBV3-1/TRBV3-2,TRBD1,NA,TGTGCCAGCAGCCAACGCAGGGGGCTGTTTGAAAAACTGTTTTTT,CASSQRRGLFEKLFF
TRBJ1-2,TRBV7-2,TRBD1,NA,TGTGCCAGCAGCTTAGGGGGGACAGGGGGCATTTGGGACTATGGCTACACCTTC,CASSLGGTGGIWDYGYTF
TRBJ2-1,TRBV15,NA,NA,TGTGCCACCAGCAAGTACGGGATGTACAATGAGCAGTTCTTC,CATSKYGMYNEQFF
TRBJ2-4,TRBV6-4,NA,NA,TGTGCCAGCAGTGGAGAGGTTTTTATGGGAAACATTCAGTACTTC,CASSGEVFMGNIQYF
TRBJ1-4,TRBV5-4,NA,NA,TGTGCCAGCAGCCTAGGGGCAGGGGCTGGGAAACTGTTTTTT,CASSLGAGAGKLFF
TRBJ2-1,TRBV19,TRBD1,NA,TGTGCCAGTAGTATATGGCGGACAGGGCGCAATGAGCAGTTCTTC,CASSIWRTGRNEQFF
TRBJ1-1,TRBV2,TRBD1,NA,TGTGCCAGCAGTGTGGGACAGTTGAACACTGAAGCTTTCTTT,CASSVGQLNTEAFF
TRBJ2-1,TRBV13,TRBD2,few,TGTGCCAGCAGCTTAGGACTAACTAGCGGGGGAGAAACCTACAATGAGCAGTTCTTC,CASSLGLTSGGETYNEQFF
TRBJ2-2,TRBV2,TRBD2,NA,TGTGCCAGCAGTGCGGGGGGGCCCACCGGGGAGCTGTTTTTT,CASSAGGPTGELFF